This record concerns one T cell receptor beta chain sequence. These data come from a study of shared clonotypes between healthy human individuals. Sequencing was performed with immunoSEQ multiplex PCR; in TCRdb, only in-frame clones are kept and a portion is missing. The sample lists some 1,600,000 clones; under 99% were seen once. Deletions cut 0 bases from V and 4 bases from J, with 13 bases between. The CDR3 is 16 amino acids. Per germline, CDR1 LGHNA and CDR2 YSLEER. The chain is built from TRBV4-3 and TRBJ2-1; D is uncertain. The source is a man under 40 in good health. The material sequenced was naive CD4+ T cells sorted from blood. Documented subset: CD45RA+ positively selected. As DNA, the CDR3 is TGCGCCAGCAGCCAAGAGGTGGCGATTAATTACAATGAGCAGTTCTTC. It encodes CASSQEVAINYNEQFF.